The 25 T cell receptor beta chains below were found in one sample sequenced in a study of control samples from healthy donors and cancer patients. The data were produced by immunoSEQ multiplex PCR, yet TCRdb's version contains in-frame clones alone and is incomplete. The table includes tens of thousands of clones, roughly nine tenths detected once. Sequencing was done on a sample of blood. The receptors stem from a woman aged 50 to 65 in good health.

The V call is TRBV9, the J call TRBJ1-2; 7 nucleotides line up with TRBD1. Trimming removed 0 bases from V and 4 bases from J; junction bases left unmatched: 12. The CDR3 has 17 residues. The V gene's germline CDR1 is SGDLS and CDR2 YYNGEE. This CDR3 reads CASSVGTGQLGGYGYTF. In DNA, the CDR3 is TGTGCCAGCAGCGTAGGGACAGGCCAACTCGGAGGCTATGGCTACACCTTC.

The CDR3 region is CASSLSRTPRPQYF. The CDR3 coding sequence is TGTGCCAGCAGTTTAAGTCGAACTCCTCGCCCGCAGTATTTT. The V gene is TRBV27, the J gene TRBJ2-3; D unresolved. The germline V gene has CDR1 MNHEY and CDR2 SMNVEV (reference sequence). The CDR3 has 14 amino acids. The ends were cut back, 2 bases at V and 10 bases at J, with 16 bases in the middle.

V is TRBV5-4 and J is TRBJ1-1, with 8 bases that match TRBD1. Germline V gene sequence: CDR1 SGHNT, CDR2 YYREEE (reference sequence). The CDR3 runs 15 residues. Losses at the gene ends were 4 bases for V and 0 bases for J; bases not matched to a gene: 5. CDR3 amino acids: CASSPRTGMNTEAFF. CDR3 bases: TGTGCCAGCAGCCCCAGGACAGGGATGAACACTGAAGCTTTCTTT.

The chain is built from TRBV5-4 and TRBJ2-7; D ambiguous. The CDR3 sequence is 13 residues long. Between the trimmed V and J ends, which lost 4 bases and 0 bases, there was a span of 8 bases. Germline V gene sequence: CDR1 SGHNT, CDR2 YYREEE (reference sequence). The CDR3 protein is CASSPLNSYEQYF. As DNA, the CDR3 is TGTGCCAGCAGCCCCCTTAACTCCTACGAGCAGTACTTC.

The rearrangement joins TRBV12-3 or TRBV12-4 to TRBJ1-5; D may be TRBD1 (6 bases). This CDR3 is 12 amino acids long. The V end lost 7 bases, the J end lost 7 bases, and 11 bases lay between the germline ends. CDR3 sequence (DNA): TGTGCCAGCAAACAGGGCGGGCAGCCCCAGCATTTT. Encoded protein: CASKQGGQPQHF.

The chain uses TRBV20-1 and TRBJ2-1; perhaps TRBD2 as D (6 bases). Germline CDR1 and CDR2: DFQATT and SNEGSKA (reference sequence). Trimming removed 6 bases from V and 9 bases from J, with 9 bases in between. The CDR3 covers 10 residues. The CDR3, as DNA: TGCAGTGCCCGACTAGTTGAGCAGTTCTTC. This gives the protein CSARLVEQFF.

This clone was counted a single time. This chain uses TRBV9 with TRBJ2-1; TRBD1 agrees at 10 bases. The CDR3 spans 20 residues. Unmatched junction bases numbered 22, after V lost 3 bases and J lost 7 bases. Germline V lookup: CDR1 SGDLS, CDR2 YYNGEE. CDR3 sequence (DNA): TGTGCCAGCAGCGCCCACGGGACAGGGGTCAGGGGGGGCCAACAGAATGAGCAGTTCTTC. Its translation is CASSAHGTGVRGGQQNEQFF.

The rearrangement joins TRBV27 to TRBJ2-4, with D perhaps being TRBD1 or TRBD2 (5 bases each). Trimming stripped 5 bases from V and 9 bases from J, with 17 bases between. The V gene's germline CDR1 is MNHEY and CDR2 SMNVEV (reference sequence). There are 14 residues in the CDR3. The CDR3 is CASSTRTPGGIQYF. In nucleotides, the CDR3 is TGTGCCAGCAGTACCCGGACGCCTGGGGGCATTCAGTACTTC.

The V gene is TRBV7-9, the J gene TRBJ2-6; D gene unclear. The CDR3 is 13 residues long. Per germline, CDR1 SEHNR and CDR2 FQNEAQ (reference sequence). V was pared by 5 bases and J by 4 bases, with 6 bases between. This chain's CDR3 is CASSPVGANVLTF. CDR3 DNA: TGTGCCAGCAGCCCCGTCGGGGCCAACGTCCTGACTTTC.

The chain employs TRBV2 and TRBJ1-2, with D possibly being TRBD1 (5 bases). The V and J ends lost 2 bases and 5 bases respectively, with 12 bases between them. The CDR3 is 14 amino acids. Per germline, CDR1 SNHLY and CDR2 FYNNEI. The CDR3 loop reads CASSEQGLWYGYTF. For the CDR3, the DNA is TGTGCCAGCAGTGAACAGGGCCTCTGGTATGGCTACACCTTC.

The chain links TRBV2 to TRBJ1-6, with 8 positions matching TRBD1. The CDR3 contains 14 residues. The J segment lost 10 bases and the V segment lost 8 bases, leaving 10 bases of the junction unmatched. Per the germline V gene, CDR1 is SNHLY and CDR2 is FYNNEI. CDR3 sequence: CASRTGSIGSPLHF. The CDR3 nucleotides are TGTGCCAGCCGGACAGGGAGTATAGGATCACCCCTCCACTTT.

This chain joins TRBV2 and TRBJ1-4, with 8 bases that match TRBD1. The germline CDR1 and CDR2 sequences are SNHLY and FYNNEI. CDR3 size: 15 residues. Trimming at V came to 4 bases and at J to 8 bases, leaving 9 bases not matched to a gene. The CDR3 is CASSAATGAGEKLFF. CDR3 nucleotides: TGTGCCAGCAGTGCCGCGACAGGGGCTGGGGAAAAACTGTTTTTT.

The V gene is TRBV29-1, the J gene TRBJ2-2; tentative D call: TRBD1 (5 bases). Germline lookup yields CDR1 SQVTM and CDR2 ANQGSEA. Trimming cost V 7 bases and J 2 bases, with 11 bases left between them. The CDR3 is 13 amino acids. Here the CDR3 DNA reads TGCAGCGCCATCGACAGTAACACCGGGGAGCTGTTTTTT. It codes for CSAIDSNTGELFF.

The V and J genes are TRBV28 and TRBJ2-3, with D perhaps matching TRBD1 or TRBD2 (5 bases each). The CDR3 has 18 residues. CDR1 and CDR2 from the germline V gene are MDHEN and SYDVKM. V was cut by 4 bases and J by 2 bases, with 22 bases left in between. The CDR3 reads CASSSAAGTPGPTDTQYF. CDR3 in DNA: TGTGCCAGCAGTTCCGCCGCCGGGACCCCGGGGCCCACAGATACGCAGTATTTT.

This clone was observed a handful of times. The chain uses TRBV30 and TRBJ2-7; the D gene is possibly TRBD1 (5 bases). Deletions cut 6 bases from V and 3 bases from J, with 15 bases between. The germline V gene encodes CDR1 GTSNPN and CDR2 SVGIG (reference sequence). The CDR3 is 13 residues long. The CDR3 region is CACHRQTLYEQYF. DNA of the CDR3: TGTGCCTGCCACCGACAGACTCTCTACGAGCAGTACTTC.

This CDR3 is CATSGQGWTEAFF. The CDR3, as DNA: TGTGCCACCAGCGGACAGGGGTGGACTGAAGCTTTCTTT. The chain employs TRBV15 and TRBJ1-1, with 9 bases fitting TRBD1. The CDR3 runs 13 residues. V lost 5 bases to trimming and J lost 5 bases; unmatched junction nucleotides: 3. Looked up from germline, CDR1 is LNHNV and CDR2 is YYDKDF (reference sequence).

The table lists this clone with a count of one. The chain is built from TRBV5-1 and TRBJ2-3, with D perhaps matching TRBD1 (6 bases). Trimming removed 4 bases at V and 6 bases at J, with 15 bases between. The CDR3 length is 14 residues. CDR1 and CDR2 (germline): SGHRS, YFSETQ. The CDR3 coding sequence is TGCGCCAGCAGCCGTACAGGGAAGGGCGATACGCAGTATTTT. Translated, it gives CASSRTGKGDTQYF.

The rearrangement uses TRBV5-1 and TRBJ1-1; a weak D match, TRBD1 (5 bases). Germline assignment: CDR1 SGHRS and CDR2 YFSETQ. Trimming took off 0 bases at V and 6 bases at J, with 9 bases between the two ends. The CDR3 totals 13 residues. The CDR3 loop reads CASSLAGPAEAFF. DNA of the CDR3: TGCGCCAGCAGCTTGGCGGGGCCGGCTGAAGCTTTCTTT. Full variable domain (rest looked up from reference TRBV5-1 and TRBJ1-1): KAGVTQTPRYLIKTRGQQVTLSCSPISGHRSVSWYQQTPGQGLQFLFEYFSETQRNKGNFPGRFSGRQFSNSRSEMNVSTLELGDSALYLCASSLAGPAEAFFGQGTRLTVV.

CDR3 loop: CASRAANEKLFF. CDR3 sequence (DNA): TGTGCCAGCAGGGCGGCTAATGAAAAACTGTTTTTT. The chain recombines TRBV28 with TRBJ1-4; D remains ambiguous. The V gene lost 6 bases and the J gene lost 3 bases, with 5 bases spanning the gap. The CDR3 length is 12 residues. In germline, CDR1 is MDHEN, CDR2 SYDVKM.

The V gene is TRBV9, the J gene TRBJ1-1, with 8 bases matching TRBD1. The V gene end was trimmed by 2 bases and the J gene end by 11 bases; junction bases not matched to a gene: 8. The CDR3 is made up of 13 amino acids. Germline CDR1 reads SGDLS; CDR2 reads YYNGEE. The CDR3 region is CASSVTGTGSAFF. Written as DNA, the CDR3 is TGTGCCAGCAGCGTGACCGGGACAGGTTCGGCTTTCTTT.

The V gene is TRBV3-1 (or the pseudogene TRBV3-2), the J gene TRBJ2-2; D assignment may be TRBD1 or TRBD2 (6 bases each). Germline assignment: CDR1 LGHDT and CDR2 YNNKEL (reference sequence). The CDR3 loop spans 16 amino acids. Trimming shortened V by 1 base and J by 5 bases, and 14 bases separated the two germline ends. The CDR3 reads CASSQVKGGMTGELFF. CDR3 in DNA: TGTGCCAGCAGCCAAGTTAAAGGGGGGATGACCGGGGAGCTGTTTTTT.

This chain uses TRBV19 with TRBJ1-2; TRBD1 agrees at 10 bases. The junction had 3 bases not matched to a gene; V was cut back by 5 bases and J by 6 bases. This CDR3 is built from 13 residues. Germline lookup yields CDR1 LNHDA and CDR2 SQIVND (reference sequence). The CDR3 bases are TGTGCCAGTAGTCTCGGACAGGGGGATGGCTACACCTTC. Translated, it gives CASSLGQGDGYTF. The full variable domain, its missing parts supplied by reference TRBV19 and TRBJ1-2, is DGGITQSPKYLFRKEGQNVTLSCEQNLNHDAMYWYRQDPGQGLRLIYYSQIVNDFQKGDIAEGYSVSREKKESFPLTVTSAQKNPTAFYLCASSLGQGDGYTFGSGTRLTVV.

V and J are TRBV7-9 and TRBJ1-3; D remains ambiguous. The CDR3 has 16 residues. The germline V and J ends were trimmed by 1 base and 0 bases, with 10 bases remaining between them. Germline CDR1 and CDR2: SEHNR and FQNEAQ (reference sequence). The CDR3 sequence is CASSLGSPSSGNTIYF. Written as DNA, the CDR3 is TGTGCCAGCAGCTTAGGATCACCGAGCTCTGGAAACACCATATATTTT.

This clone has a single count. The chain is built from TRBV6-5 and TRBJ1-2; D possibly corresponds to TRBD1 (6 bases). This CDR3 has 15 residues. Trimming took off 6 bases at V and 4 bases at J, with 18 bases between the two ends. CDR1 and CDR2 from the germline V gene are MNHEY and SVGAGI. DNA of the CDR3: TGTGCCAGCAGCCAAAGCCACACAGGGCGCTATGGCTACACCTTC. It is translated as CASSQSHTGRYGYTF.

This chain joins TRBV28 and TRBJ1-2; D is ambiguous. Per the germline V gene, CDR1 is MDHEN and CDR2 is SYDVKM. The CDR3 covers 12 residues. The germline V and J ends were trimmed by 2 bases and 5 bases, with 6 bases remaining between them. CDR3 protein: CASSLNEYGYTF. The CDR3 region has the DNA TGTGCCAGCAGTTTAAACGAGTATGGCTACACCTTC.